Shown below are 17 T cell receptor beta chains from a single sample sequenced in a study of T cells after yellow fever vaccination. TCRdb re-analysed the 5' RACE reads in MiXCR, keeping a single row per CDR3 protein. Among a few hundred thousand distinct CDR3 sequences listed, 6.2% were seen once. The sample consisted of PBMCs, taken 5 days after the yellow fever booster vaccination. The receptors originated from a young man who received the YFV17D yellow fever vaccine.

The sample holds a few counts of this clonotype. This sequence joins TRBV19 and TRBJ1-5, with a tentative D call TRBD1 (6 bases). Germline CDR1 and CDR2: LNHDA and SQIVND (reference sequence). V lost 7 bases to trimming and J lost 4 bases, with 23 bases between them. The CDR3 is 17 residues long. The CDR3 DNA is TGTGCCAGTATCGATCTCGGGCAGGGGTTATCAAATCAGCCCCAGCATTTT. As protein: CASIDLGQGLSNQPQHF.

This clonotype was seen ten or more times. This rearrangement joins TRBV20-1 to TRBJ2-1; the D gene could be TRBD1 or TRBD2 (5 bases each). Germline CDR1 reads DFQATT; CDR2 reads SNEGSKA (reference sequence). The V gene lost 3 bases and the J gene lost 10 bases, with 13 bases spanning the gap. The CDR3 sequence is 12 residues long. The CDR3 coding sequence is TGCAGTGCTAGGGAATATAGGGACGAGCAGTTCTTC. Residues: CSAREYRDEQFF.

V usage is TRBV19 and J usage is TRBJ1-2; 8 bases align to TRBD1. V lost 7 bases, J lost 4 bases, and 8 bases stayed unmatched. CDR3 length: 14 residues. The germline CDR1 and CDR2 sequences are LNHDA and SQIVND (reference sequence). The CDR3 sequence is CASTVDRDGYGYTF. The CDR3 nucleotides are TGTGCCAGTACCGTGGACAGGGATGGCTATGGCTACACCTTC.

This chain links TRBV20-1 with TRBJ2-7; TRBD1 matches 9 bases. This CDR3 contains 13 residues. V trimming: 5 bases; J trimming: 6 bases; junction bases outside the gene matches: 8. Germline V CDR1 and CDR2: DFQATT, SNEGSKA (reference sequence). The CDR3 nucleotides read TGCAGTGCTCCTGGGACAGGGAGCCCCGAGCAGTACTTC. Translation: CSAPGTGSPEQYF.

This clonotype was detected many times. The chain recombines TRBV5-1 with TRBJ2-1, with TRBD2 as a possible D gene (6 bases). The V end lost 3 bases, the J end lost 7 bases, and 20 bases lay between the germline ends. Germline-derived CDR1 and CDR2 are SGHRS and YFSETQ. This CDR3 has 16 amino acids. In nucleotides, the CDR3 is TGCGCCAGCAGCTCACTACCCGGGAGAGGCGGGAATGAGCAGTTCTTC. It encodes CASSSLPGRGGNEQFF. The whole variable domain, remainder taken from reference TRBV5-1 and TRBJ2-1, is KAGVTQTPRYLIKTRGQQVTLSCSPISGHRSVSWYQQTPGQGLQFLFEYFSETQRNKGNFPGRFSGRQFSNSRSEMNVSTLELGDSALYLCASSSLPGRGGNEQFFGPGTRLTVL.

This clonotype has only a few counts. The rearrangement joins TRBV20-1 to TRBJ1-5, with TRBD1 matching over 8 bases. V lost 4 bases to trimming and J lost 7 bases; unmatched junction nucleotides: 9. Germline loops: CDR1 DFQATT, CDR2 SNEGSKA (reference sequence). The CDR3 spans 14 residues. As DNA, the CDR3 is TGCAGTGCTAAGAACCCGACAGGGGAACAGCCCCAGCATTTT. Its translation: CSAKNPTGEQPQHF.

This clonotype was recorded many times. The V and J genes are TRBV6-2 or TRBV6-3 and TRBJ2-7, with TRBD1 as a possible D gene (6 bases). Germline V gene lookup returns CDR1 MNHEY and CDR2 SVGEGT. This CDR3 has 14 amino acids. V lost 6 bases to trimming and J lost 0 bases, with 12 bases between them. The CDR3: CASSRGGSSYEQYF. The CDR3 nucleotides read TGTGCCAGCAGCCGAGGGGGAAGCTCCTACGAGCAGTACTTC.

This clonotype was found a few times. The rearrangement joins TRBV6-5 to TRBJ2-4, with no clear D. In germline, CDR1 is MNHEY, CDR2 SVGAGI. CDR3 length: 15 residues. Trimming shortened V by 1 base and J by 4 bases, and 11 bases separated the two germline ends. The CDR3 sequence is CASSYWTDGKNIQYF. The CDR3 coding sequence is TGTGCCAGCAGTTACTGGACGGACGGAAAAAACATTCAGTACTTC.

CDR3 coding DNA: TGTGCCAGCAGCTTCACCGGGACAGCAGCTAACTATGGCTACACCTTC. Its translation: CASSFTGTAANYGYTF. The J gene is TRBJ1-2, the V gene TRBV5-6, with 7 bases matching TRBD1. Germline trimming cut 2 bases from V and 0 bases from J; bases unmatched to any gene: 7. The CDR3 is 16 residues long. Germline V gene data show CDR1 as SGHDT and CDR2 as YYEEEE.

In its sample, this clonotype was seen a few times. This rearrangement joins TRBV25-1 to TRBJ2-3; 7 bases line up with TRBD2. Losses at the gene ends were 5 bases for V and 2 bases for J; bases not matched to a gene: 10. This CDR3 is built from 16 residues. Germline V gene lookup returns CDR1 MGHDK and CDR2 SYGVNS. The CDR3 region is CASSQREGGNTDTQYF. CDR3 DNA: TGTGCCAGCAGTCAAAGGGAGGGAGGGAACACAGATACGCAGTATTTT.

This clonotype appeared a few times. The chain joins TRBV2 to TRBJ2-5; TRBD1 agrees at 8 bases. This CDR3 is built from 14 residues. The germline V gene has CDR1 SNHLY and CDR2 FYNNEI. The trim removed 4 bases at V and 4 bases at J, leaving 5 bases unmatched. The CDR3 protein is CASSADRARETQYF. CDR3 in DNA: TGTGCCAGCAGTGCGGACAGGGCACGAGAGACCCAGTACTTC.

A few counts support this clonotype. The CDR3 DNA is TGTGCCTGGAAGGGCCCCTCCTACAATGAGCAGTTCTTC. This translates into CAWKGPSYNEQFF. This rearrangement joins TRBV30 to TRBJ2-1; D remains ambiguous. CDR1 is GTSNPN, CDR2 SVGIG, per germline (reference sequence). V shed 4 bases and J shed 0 bases, with 7 bases lying between them. The CDR3 totals 13 residues.

The rearrangement joins TRBV20-1 to TRBJ2-2; a possible D gene is TRBD2 (5 bases). CDR1 is DFQATT and CDR2 is SNEGSKA in the germline V gene (reference sequence). The CDR3 contains 13 residues. Trimming left V 6 bases short and J 7 bases short, with 15 bases between. The DNA of the CDR3 is TGCAGTGCCAAACTGGGAGTTCACGGGGAGCTGTTTTTT. It specifies CSAKLGVHGELFF.

V is TRBV18 and J is TRBJ1-1; D possibly corresponds to TRBD1 (5 bases). CDR1 and CDR2 from the germline V gene are KGHSH and LQKENI. Between the trimmed V and J ends, which lost 4 bases and 2 bases, there was a span of 14 bases. The CDR3 is 15 residues long. The CDR3 sequence: CASSLAGKINTEAFF. CDR3 nucleotides: TGTGCCAGCTCACTAGCAGGGAAAATAAACACTGAAGCTTTCTTT.

The chain couples TRBV20-1 to TRBJ1-1, with 8 bases that match TRBD1. With 0 bases clipped from V and 0 bases from J, the junction kept 6 bases outside the gene matches. In germline, CDR1 is DFQATT, CDR2 SNEGSKA (reference sequence). The CDR3 totals 16 residues. The CDR3 bases are TGCAGTGCTAGAGATCTTGGACAGGGAATGAACACTGAAGCTTTCTTT. Translation: CSARDLGQGMNTEAFF.

V usage is TRBV30 and J usage is TRBJ2-7, with D tentatively TRBD1 (6 bases). Germline CDR1 and CDR2: GTSNPN and SVGIG (reference sequence). Trimming pared 7 bases from V and 0 bases from J, leaving 13 bases between. The CDR3 extends over 13 amino acids. CDR3 DNA: TGTGCCTACGGGACACCACCCTCCTACGAGCAGTACTTC. The encoded protein is CAYGTPPSYEQYF.

In its sample, this clonotype was seen many times. The rearrangement links TRBV29-1 to TRBJ2-1, with 9 nucleotides matching TRBD2. The junction had 6 bases not matched to a gene; V was cut back by 4 bases and J by 8 bases. The CDR3 runs 13 residues. Germline CDR1 reads SQVTM; CDR2 reads ANQGSEA. The CDR3 sequence is CSVATSGSDEQFF. The CDR3 coding sequence is TGCAGCGTTGCGACTAGCGGTTCGGATGAGCAGTTCTTC.